This T cell receptor (beta chain) derives from a study of T-cell memory formation after mild COVID-19. The wider study: TCR clusters were mostly donor specific.

General observations from the study: Mainly in CM and EM were contracting CD4+ clones; CD8+ were in EMRA. Later expanders leaned toward CD4+, whereas clones contracting from day 15 to 85 were balanced CD4/CD8.

Constant-segment-primed 5'RACE gave TCR alpha and TCR beta cDNA libraries with sample barcodes and UMIs. MiXCR, applied by TCRdb to the 5' RACE reads, yields one record per CDR3 protein. The sample comprises almost 350,000 distinct CDR3 sequences, roughly 20% of which are singletons, and approximately 22% rests with the top ten. The trim removed 1 base at V and 6 bases at J, leaving 4 bases unmatched. The CDR3 runs to 15 residues. Per the germline V gene, CDR1 is MNHEY and CDR2 is SVGEGT. This clonotype appeared a few times. As yet, its antigen is unknown. The gene calls are TRBV6-2 or TRBV6-3 and TRBJ2-1; 9 bases are shared with TRBD2. The sequenced material came from PBMCs or a T cell subset sorted from them (not recorded which). The clonotype originates from a man aged 18 to 29 who had mild COVID-19 (a few samples of this study predate the infection). Cell type and time point are not known. The CDR3 sequence: CASSYYGSGGNEQFF. The CDR3 bases are TGTGCCAGCAGTTACTACGGTAGCGGGGGCAATGAGCAGTTCTTC.